A single sample is the source of the 26 T cell receptor beta chains below, sequenced in a study of T cells expressing NK-cell markers (dated by TCRdb to the early 2020s). The library was made by 5' RACE. Data came from an Illumina HiSeq 2000. TCRdb reprocessed the sequencing reads and holds a single record per CDR3 protein sequence, with no DNA. This sample's table contains about 120,000 distinct CDR3 sequences. The ten biggest clones cover 15% to 20% of the sample. Sequences were obtained from blood T cells: a sorted CD56 or NKG2C T cell subset, CD4+ or CD8+ T cells, or bulk PBMC T cells (not recorded which). The receptors stem from a woman aged 18 to 69 in good health.

This sequence joins TRBV2 and TRBJ1-6; no DNA is available, so the TRBD1 call from TCRdb remains unchecked. There are 16 residues in the CDR3. Germline CDR1 reads SNHLY; CDR2 reads FYNNEI. The CDR3: CASSERDRGYNSPLHF.

The CDR3 here is CASLGKGNQPQHF. The chain joins TRBV6-6 to TRBJ1-5; TCRdb names TRBD1, which stays unverified in the absence of DNA. The CDR3 covers 13 residues. The germline V gene has CDR1 MNHNY and CDR2 SVGAGI (reference sequence).

The chain has TRBV24-1 and TRBJ2-1; the D call from TCRdb, TRBD1, cannot be confirmed without DNA. This CDR3 spans 21 amino acids. Per germline, CDR1 KGHDR and CDR2 SFDVKD. CDR3 sequence: CATSESPGQGDVGGLFYEQFF.

The rearrangement links TRBV21-1 to TRBJ2-7; no DNA is available, so the TRBD2 call from TCRdb remains unchecked. TRBV21-1 is given as a pseudogene. The length of the CDR3 is 18 residues. The CDR3 reads CASSSRKIPKEGIYEQYF.

The J gene is TRBJ2-1, the V gene TRBV4-3; lacking DNA, the TRBD2 call made by TCRdb goes unchecked. The CDR3 totals 17 residues. Germline values: CDR1 LGHNA, CDR2 YSLEER. CDR3 loop: CASSQSIAGSAYNEQFF.

The chain has TRBV7-3 and TRBJ2-5; with no DNA, the TCRdb D assignment of TRBD2 cannot be verified. CDR1 SGHTA and CDR2 FQGTGA come from the germline V gene. There are 15 residues in the CDR3. The CDR3 protein is CASSLGGSPRETQYF. The full variable domain, rest sourced from reference TRBV7-3 and TRBJ2-5, is GAGVSQTPSNKVTEKGKYVELRCDPISGHTALYWYRQSLGQGPEFLIYFQGTGAADDSGLPNDRFFAVRPEGSVSTLKIQRTERGDSAVYLCASSLGGSPRETQYFGPGTRLLVL.

The chain employs TRBV27 and TRBJ1-2; the TCRdb D gene call, TRBD1, has no DNA to confirm it. The CDR3 spans 16 residues. The germline CDR1 and CDR2 sequences are MNHEY and SMNVEV (reference sequence). The CDR3 sequence: CASRPLTTGGVYGYTF.

The rearrangement links TRBV12-3 or TRBV12-4 to TRBJ1-2. The length of the CDR3 is 11 residues. CDR3 protein: CASTPGYGYTF.

The V gene is TRBV3-1, the J gene TRBJ2-1; lacking DNA, the TRBD2 call made by TCRdb goes unchecked. The CDR3 sequence is 15 residues long. Per germline, CDR1 LGHDT and CDR2 YNNKEL (reference sequence). The CDR3 sequence is CASSQDQTIYNEQFF.

This chain's CDR3 is CASNQDWNQETQYF. This chain uses TRBV19 with TRBJ2-5. The CDR3 contains 14 residues. Germline loops: CDR1 LNHDA, CDR2 SQIVND (reference sequence).

The genes are TRBV11-2 and TRBJ2-1; TCRdb proposes TRBD1, but this gene call is untestable without DNA. The V gene's germline CDR1 is SGHAT and CDR2 FQNNGV. This CDR3 contains 15 residues. The CDR3 loop reads CASSSIPRGDNEQFF.

CDR3 region: CASSYGAGEDEQYF. This chain connects TRBV7-9 to TRBJ2-7; the TCRdb call, TRBD2, lacks DNA for checking. The V gene's germline CDR1 is SEHNR and CDR2 FQNEAQ (reference sequence). This CDR3 has 14 amino acids.

CDR3 loop: CASEKELAGKETQYF. The chain employs TRBV28 and TRBJ2-5; the D call of TRBD2 rests on TCRdb alone, since no DNA is present to check it. Looked up from germline, CDR1 is MDHEN and CDR2 is SYDVKM. The CDR3 totals 15 residues.

This sequence joins TRBV7-3 and TRBJ2-3; TCRdb's D call of TRBD2 is untestable without DNA. This CDR3 comprises 15 residues. Germline V gene sequence: CDR1 SGHTA, CDR2 FQGTGA. CDR3: CASSLTGASTDTQYF.

This sequence joins TRBV4-3 and TRBJ2-3; lacking DNA, the TRBD1 call made by TCRdb goes unchecked. Germline V gene lookup returns CDR1 LGHNA and CDR2 YSLEER. The CDR3 covers 15 residues. The CDR3 protein is CASSPDPSPTDTQYF.

The chain joins TRBV15 to TRBJ1-1; with no DNA, the TCRdb D assignment of TRBD1 cannot be verified. Germline CDR1 reads LNHNV; CDR2 reads YYDKDF (reference sequence). The CDR3 spans 14 residues. CDR3 residues: CATSRPTLAPEAFF.

The V gene is TRBV13, the J gene TRBJ2-7; without DNA, the TCRdb call of TRBD2 cannot be checked. The germline gives CDR1 PRHDT, CDR2 FYEKMQ (reference sequence). CDR3 size: 13 residues. CDR3 amino acids: CASSDSGRYEQYF.

The CDR3 sequence is CASSDYGGLIEQYF. V gene TRBV2 combines with J gene TRBJ2-7. The germline gives CDR1 SNHLY, CDR2 FYNNEI. This CDR3 comprises 14 residues.

V is TRBV29-1 and J is TRBJ1-1; TCRdb's D gene call, TRBD1, goes unchecked for lack of DNA. In germline, CDR1 is SQVTM, CDR2 ANQGSEA. CDR3 length equals 12 residues. The CDR3 spells CSATGTGVRAFF.

The genes are TRBV19 and TRBJ1-2. CDR1 and CDR2 from the germline V gene are LNHDA and SQIVND (reference sequence). The CDR3 has 13 amino acids. The CDR3 loop is CASSEAGLYGYTF.

The genes are TRBV6-1 and TRBJ1-5; as DNA is missing, the TRBD1 call by TCRdb cannot be tested. The germline CDR1 and CDR2 sequences are MNHNS and SASEGT. This CDR3 contains 16 residues. The chain's CDR3 is CASSGGGWGSNQPQHF.

The chain employs TRBV11-2 and TRBJ2-3. The CDR3 has 13 amino acids. CDR1 is SGHAT and CDR2 is FQNNGV in the germline V gene. CDR3 in amino acids: CASSLGISDTQYF.

The rearrangement uses TRBV12-3 or TRBV12-4 and TRBJ2-5. The CDR3 contains 11 residues. CDR3: CASRQSETQYF.

This chain connects TRBV29-1 to TRBJ1-1; TCRdb indicates TRBD1, and absent DNA this call remains unverified. This CDR3 contains 16 residues. In germline, CDR1 is SQVTM, CDR2 ANQGSEA. The CDR3 region is CSVEVLTDREVTEAFF.

The V and J genes are TRBV4-1 and TRBJ1-1; as DNA is missing, the TRBD1 call by TCRdb cannot be tested. The V gene's germline CDR1 is MGHRA and CDR2 YSYEKL. The CDR3 length is 15 residues. The CDR3 loop is CASSQVWGGNTEAFF.

The chain joins TRBV4-2 to TRBJ1-2; TCRdb picks TRBD1, but there is no DNA to check that call. This CDR3 has 16 amino acids. CDR1 is LGHNA and CDR2 is YNFKEQ in the germline V gene. The CDR3 loop reads CASSQEMAGTGGGYTF.